This TCR beta chain was obtained from a study of T-cell reconstitution after alpha-beta-depleted transplantation in children. This clonotype was seen at least ten times. Unique molecular identifiers tagged the TCRbeta library. In TCRdb, the PCR reads were re-called with MiXCR into one record per CDR3 protein. The sample has fewer than 200,000 distinct CDR3 sequences, approximately 7% seen once. This CDR3 has 14 residues. Looked up from germline, CDR1 is DFQATT and CDR2 is SNEGSKA (reference sequence). Trimming took 6 bases from V and 0 from J, leaving 12 bases between them. This chain joins TRBV20-1 and TRBJ1-5; D not certain. This material consisted of PBMCs from the stem cell graft donor, taken from the stem cell graft. The TCR originated in a human donor who donated a stem cell graft to a child with Wiskott-Aldrich syndrome. CDR3 bases: TGCAGTGCCGTGGGAGGGAATAGCAATCAGCCCCAGCATTTT. Protein product: CSAVGGNSNQPQHF.